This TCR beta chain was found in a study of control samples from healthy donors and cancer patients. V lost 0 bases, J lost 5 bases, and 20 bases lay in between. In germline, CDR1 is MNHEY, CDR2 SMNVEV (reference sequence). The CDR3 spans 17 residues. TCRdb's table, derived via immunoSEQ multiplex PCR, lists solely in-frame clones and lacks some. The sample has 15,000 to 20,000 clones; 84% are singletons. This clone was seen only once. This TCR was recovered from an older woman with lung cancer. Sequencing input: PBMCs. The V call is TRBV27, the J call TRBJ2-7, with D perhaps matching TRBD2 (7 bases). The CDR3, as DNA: TGTGCCAGCAGTTTATCCGGGATTCTGGGGGGGGCCAACGAGCAGTACTTC. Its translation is CASSLSGILGGANEQYF.